The sequence of this T cell receptor (beta chain) was determined in a study of cytomegalovirus exposure and HLA in healthy donors. Regarding the study as a whole: Associated with cytomegalovirus, according to the listing, were approximately 160 TCR beta chains. It is likely that the observed cluster of highly shared sequence variants was a sequencing artifact.

As regards this clone: Its antigen is as yet unknown. Sequence at one end of the junction differs from germline and may be a read error.

Germline V gene sequence: CDR1 SGHRS, CDR2 YFSETQ. This CDR3 region has 14 residues. Primers included in the PCR were 60 Vbeta and 13 Jbeta primers. Sequenced by immunoSEQ multiplex PCR; TCRdb stores in-frame clones only, minus some. This table has under 150,000 clones, around 80% appearing once. The receptor was isolated from a man in his forties in good health and CMV-seropositive. This rearrangement joins TRBV5-1 to TRBJ2-7; 8 nucleotides align to TRBD1. Sequences were obtained from PBMCs. CDR3 sequence reads: CASRQGLTSYEQYF. CDR3 coding DNA: TGTGCCAGCAGACAGGGGTTGACCTCCTACGAGCAGTACTTC.